This T cell receptor (beta chain) was captured by sequencing in a study of blood T cells in healthy people across ages (dated by TCRdb to between 2014 and 2017). With regard to the full study: In model experiments, template switching captured roughly one uniquely barcoded TCR beta cDNA molecule for every two T cells. Age-related changes in TCR beta repertoire diversity were measured in the study by deep sequencing normalized with unique cDNA molecular identifiers. The donors were split into four age groups: young (average around 15 years), middle-aged (roughly 39), aged (62) and long-lived (over 80). Using the same blood draw, the study looked at two additional independent replicas of 1 million unique cDNA reads for two donors, one aged 18 to 30 and the other aged 80 or older.

Donors were roughly 40 systemically healthy Caucasian individuals from Russia aged about 6 to 100 years. Approximately 9.7 milliliters of peripheral blood were drawn from each donor into EDTA-treated Vacutainer tubes. Ficoll-Paque density-gradient centrifugation was used to isolate PBMCs, with at least 6.5 million per sample. Trizol reagent was used to extract total RNA from the PBMCs, yielding at least 5.5 micrograms per sample. The percentages of naive CD45RAhigh/CD27high T cells were determined by flow cytometry on a PBMC aliquot from every donor. V and J lose 1 base and 9 bases, and a span of 25 bases separates them. From cysteine to phenylalanine, the CDR3 is 18 amino acids long. The entry retains the CDR3 DNA only, 54 bases that are in frame from base 1. CDR1 SGHTA and CDR2 FQGNSA are derived from the germline V gene. Summary of the overall study and its limitations: Since profiling was done on bulk unsorted PBMCs, naive and antigen-experienced compartments could not be conclusively compared. As age increased, observed TCR beta diversity per million T cells dropped in a roughly linear way, and a significant reduction was already evident by age 40. Because the CMV infection status of the donors was unknown, age-related changes in expanded clonotypes may potentially have been confounded. Compared with the aged group, the long-lived group had more naive CD4+ T cells, fewer expanded clones and increased TCR diversity, suggesting age selection. Estimates of total diversity from one million sequenced T cells were regarded as lower bounds and underestimates. Observed TCR beta diversity correlated strongly with the percentage of naive T cells measured by flow cytometry.

The library was generated by 5' RACE. Reads for this sample came from an Illumina HiSeq 2500. A second PCR of about 7 to 12 cycles was run with a J-beta primer mix and a sample-barcoded 5' primer. A unique molecular identifier was introduced onto each TCR beta cDNA molecule by a template-switch 5' adaptor carrying 12 random nucleotides. Each sample yielded at least 3 million CDR3-containing paired-end reads. All of the RNA was converted into first-strand cDNA using the Mint cDNA synthesis kit, with a TRBC-specific oligonucleotide serving as the primer. All cDNA was treated with uracil-DNA glycosylase and then went through a first 18-cycle PCR with the universal primers M1SS and BC2_uni_R. As for how the authors treated the data: Each sample was normalized by randomly selecting 1 million high-quality reads, each carrying a distinct molecular identifier. Instead of being binned into consensus sequences, reads that shared molecular identifiers were thrown out. MiTCR, run with a Q25 quality threshold and the strictest error-elimination algorithm, handled CDR3 identification, clonotype clustering and error correction. A nonparametric unseen species model using Euler transformation provided a lower-bound estimate of total TCR beta diversity. The public reads were quality trimmed at Q25 with fastp and then assembled into clones with MiXCR by TCRdb, keeping productive beta chains. Under each unique CDR3 protein, matching rows form one entry showing the most common genes and DNA. These V and J calls rely on TCRdb rather than the paper's analysis. The sample table lists around 1,000,000 distinct CDR3 sequences, 20% to 25% of them with a count of one. Of the sample, approximately 0.71% falls within the top ten clones.

This clonotype came up a few times. Its antigen target is currently unknown. Base qualities are not recorded, but no much larger clone differs from it by a single base. The sample was also linked to a second study, of T cells of mothers and their children. The second study, in turn, reports: Nine systemically healthy Caucasian individuals, comprising three mothers and their six children, were included as donors. cDNA synthesis consumed the entire amount of extracted RNA, loaded at about 1.6 ug RNA in each 15 ul reaction. In the second PCR, sample barcodes and 2-4 random nucleotides were introduced via the M1S primer. Each mother yielded over 8.5 million TCR beta CDR3 reads and each child 2.5 million to 3 million reads. TCR recombination output is similarly shaped by thymic selection in related and unrelated pairs, with a minor effect exerted by inherited differences. Normalized repertoire overlap in related mother-child pairs was always slightly higher than in unrelated mother-child pairs, but the difference was never significant. No persistent microchimeric T cell clones were detected, at a sensitivity of roughly 93 clones per million clonotypes. Deep NGS was used in the study to compare the TCR beta repertoires of mothers and children and to look for features that separate related mother-child pairs from unrelated individuals. The mean age was approximately 41 +/- 4 years for the mothers and around 10 +/- 4 years for the children. After adapters were ligated using NEBNext reagents, the libraries underwent 100+100 nt paired-end sequencing on an Illumina HiSeq 2000. To prevent cross-contamination, the mother and child libraries were prepared one month apart and sequenced in separate runs. Each donor had between roughly 500,000 and 2,200,000 distinct TCR beta clonotypes identified. Naive TCR beta clonotypes were estimated from low-frequency clonotypes matched to each donor's FACS-determined naive share, without sorting.

The sequence is built from TRBV7-2 and TRBJ2-4; tentative D gene TRBD2, with 6 bases matching. The clonotype originates from a girl aged 2 to 9 in good health. The sample taken for sequencing was blood. The CDR3 sequence is CASSLGLAGTIVGGIQYF. The sequence in DNA is TGTGCCAGCAGCTTAGGGTTAGCAGGGACCATCGTCGGGGGCATTCAGTACTTC.